This TCR beta chain was sequenced in a study of shared clonotypes between healthy human individuals. This clone was seen once. Antigen specificity is unknown. This CDR3 region has 15 residues. With V trimmed by 5 bases and J by 2 bases, 8 bases remained unmatched. Germline assignment: CDR1 SQVTM and CDR2 ANQGSEA. From CD4+ cells came CD45RA+ naive and CD45RA-negative memory subsets. Study-wide results and limits: Lower generation probabilities were found for non-shared clonotypes than for those shared by all four donors. Larger estimated richness was generally recorded for naive subsets relative to memory subsets. Naive CD4 clonotypes overlapped across a few donors at approximately 5.3%.

Some clones are missing from TCRdb's copy, which holds only in-frame ones; the method was immunoSEQ multiplex PCR. The repertoire holds 600,000 to 750,000 clones, roughly 78% seen once, with 1.8% in the top ten. The chain has TRBV29-1 and TRBJ2-2, with 7 bases matching TRBD1. The sequence came from a woman in her twenties or thirties in good health. What was sequenced was memory CD4+ T cells sorted from blood. The subset was: CD45RA-negative fraction. Here the CDR3 reads CSVLSGQTNTGELFF. The CDR3 coding sequence is TGCAGCGTTTTGTCGGGACAGACTAACACCGGGGAGCTGTTTTTT.